The next 18 T cell receptor beta chains were all read from a single sample in a study of cytomegalovirus exposure and HLA in healthy donors (dated by TCRdb to 2017 to 2019). The method behind the library was the immunoSEQ multiplex PCR assay. The multiplex PCR relied on a mix of 60 forward primers for TCR Vbeta segments and 13 reverse primers for TCR Jbeta segments. Held by TCRdb, this immuneACCESS table contains in-frame sequences only and omits some clones. Under half of the omission traces to an unresolved V gene where checked; the cause of the rest is unknown. This sample comprises 100,000 to 150,000 clones, about two thirds of them detected only once. The ten largest clones capture about 4.3% of the sample. The sequencing sample was made of PBMCs. Receptors originate from a man aged 55 to 70 in good health and CMV-seropositive.

The chain recombines TRBV20-1 with TRBJ2-5; unclear D gene. The CDR3 totals 11 residues. The V and J ends lost 3 bases and 5 bases respectively, with 7 bases between them. Germline loops: CDR1 DFQATT, CDR2 SNEGSKA (reference sequence). CDR3: CSASFAETQYF. CDR3 in DNA: TGCAGTGCTAGCTTTGCGGAGACCCAGTACTTC.

This clone was seen just once. This sequence joins TRBV6-5 and TRBJ2-3; a weak D match, TRBD2 (5 bases). The CDR3 runs to 16 residues. Trimming removed 0 bases from V and 0 bases from J, with 10 bases in between. Looked up from germline, CDR1 is MNHEY and CDR2 is SVGAGI. DNA for the CDR3: TGTGCCAGCAGTTACTCGTACGCGGGCAGCACAGATACGCAGTATTTT. Its protein product is CASSYSYAGSTDTQYF.

The chain carries TRBV5-1 and TRBJ1-1; D not certain. Germline CDR1 and CDR2: SGHRS and YFSETQ. The CDR3 runs 15 residues. The germline V and J ends were trimmed by 1 base and 0 bases, with 10 bases remaining between them. Here the CDR3 reads CASSLRPGVNTEAFF. In DNA, the CDR3 is TGCGCCAGCAGCTTGCGCCCCGGGGTGAACACTGAAGCTTTCTTT.

V and J are TRBV11-3 and TRBJ2-1; tentatively, D is TRBD2 (8 bases). Germline CDR1 SGHNT, CDR2 YENEEA. V lost 5 bases to trimming and J lost 9 bases, with 20 bases between them. The CDR3 contains 15 residues. The CDR3 region is CASSREGARKGEQFF. CDR3 DNA sequence: TGTGCCAGCAGCCGGGAGGGGGCCCGTAAAGGTGAGCAGTTCTTC.

The chain carries TRBV5-1 and TRBJ2-5; 7 nucleotides align to TRBD1. The CDR3 is made up of 16 amino acids. From germline, CDR1 is SGHRS and CDR2 YFSETQ. The V gene end was trimmed by 0 bases and the J gene end by 2 bases; junction bases not matched to a gene: 7. The CDR3 DNA reads as TGCGCCAGCAGCTTGGCTGGACAGGCGAAACAAGAGACCCAGTACTTC. Residues: CASSLAGQAKQETQYF.

Written as DNA, the CDR3 is TGTGCCAGCAGCCGGTATCTTAATCAGCCCCAGCATTTT. Amino acids: CASSRYLNQPQHF. This chain connects TRBV27 to TRBJ1-5; D unresolved. This CDR3 region has 13 residues. Germline V gene data show CDR1 as MNHEY and CDR2 as SMNVEV (reference sequence). V lost 6 bases and J 4 bases, leaving 10 bases between the germline ends.

This clone appeared a few times. The chain carries TRBV6-6 and TRBJ1-3; perhaps TRBD1 as D (5 bases). Trimming stripped 0 bases from V and 1 base from J, with 7 bases between. Germline V lookup: CDR1 MNHNY, CDR2 SVGAGI (reference sequence). CDR3 length: 15 residues. CDR3 sequence: CASSYSRGSGNTIYF. The CDR3, as DNA: TGTGCCAGCAGTTACTCTAGGGGTTCTGGAAACACCATATATTTT.

The chain is built from TRBV4-1 and TRBJ2-1; D may be TRBD2 (5 bases). The CDR3 loop spans 14 amino acids. V lost 0 bases and J lost 3, with 6 bases in between. Germline CDR1 and CDR2: MGHRA and YSYEKL. CDR3 loop: CASSQEGGYNEQFF. In nucleotides, the CDR3 is TGCGCCAGCAGCCAAGAAGGAGGCTACAATGAGCAGTTCTTC.

This chain uses TRBV28 with TRBJ1-2; 7 bases match TRBD1. CDR3 length equals 14 residues. Germline V lookup: CDR1 MDHEN, CDR2 SYDVKM. V shed 6 bases and J 3 bases; nucleotides not matched to a gene: 7. In DNA, the CDR3 is TGTGCCAGCAGCGCCGCGGACAGGCACTATGGCTACACCTTC. Translating gives CASSAADRHYGYTF.

V usage is TRBV10-1 and J usage is TRBJ2-3; D not resolved. The ends were cut back, 4 bases at V and 4 bases at J, with 12 bases in the middle. The CDR3 runs to 14 residues. CDR1 WNHNN and CDR2 SYGVQD come from the germline V gene (reference sequence). CDR3 bases: TGCGCCAGCAGTGTGGGCAGTCGAGCAGATACGCAGTATTTT. It is translated as CASSVGSRADTQYF.

This clone was seen a handful of times. The V call is TRBV7-6, the J call TRBJ2-7; maybe TRBD1 (6 bases). Per the germline V gene, CDR1 is SGHVS and CDR2 is FNYEAQ. With 7 bases removed from V and 2 bases from J, the gap between germline ends came to 18 bases. The CDR3 spans 15 residues. CDR3 protein: CASMVPDSVTYEQYF. CDR3 DNA: TGTGCCAGCATGGTCCCGGACAGCGTGACCTACGAGCAGTACTTC.

The chain recombines TRBV11-2 with TRBJ2-4, with TRBD1 matching 8 bases. Germline CDR1 and CDR2: SGHAT and FQNNGV. The length of the CDR3 is 16 residues. V lost 3 bases, J lost 9 bases, and 13 bases stayed unmatched. DNA for the CDR3: TGTGCCAGCAGCTTTAGTCCCAGGGGGCGCGGAGGCATTCAGTACTTC. This encodes CASSFSPRGRGGIQYF.

The chain employs TRBV7-3 and TRBJ2-7, with no clear D. This CDR3 is built from 13 residues. Looked up from germline, CDR1 is SGHTA and CDR2 is FQGTGA. V lost 5 bases and J lost 4, with 12 bases in between. CDR3 bases: TGTGCCAGCAGCCAAGAACCGAGATACGAGCAGTACTTC. It specifies CASSQEPRYEQYF.

The J gene is TRBJ1-2, the V gene TRBV5-8, with 9 nucleotides matching TRBD1. CDR1 SGHTS and CDR2 YDEGEE come from the germline V gene. The CDR3 loop spans 12 amino acids. V shed 3 bases, J shed 7 bases, and the junction held 1 base outside the gene matches. The CDR3 coding sequence is TGTGCCAGCAGCTACAGGGGGCGTGGCTACACCTTC. Translated, it gives CASSYRGRGYTF.

As DNA, the CDR3 is TGTGCCAGCAGCACCGGACAGGGAGTGAACACTGAAGCTTTCTTT. Protein product: CASSTGQGVNTEAFF. The chain employs TRBV9 and TRBJ1-1; 8 nucleotides align to TRBD1. Germline values: CDR1 SGDLS, CDR2 YYNGEE. V shed 4 bases, J shed 0 bases, and the junction held 5 bases outside the gene matches. The CDR3 is made up of 15 amino acids.

This clone showed up just once. The gene calls are TRBV6-1 and TRBJ1-2, with 8 bases matching TRBD1. This CDR3 contains 13 residues. Looked up from germline, CDR1 is MNHNS and CDR2 is SASEGT. V dropped 8 bases and J dropped 0; count of bases not matched to a gene: 2. For the CDR3, the DNA is TGTGCCAGCGGGACAGGAGCTAACTATGGCTACACCTTC. It is translated as CASGTGANYGYTF.

The rearrangement uses TRBV9 and TRBJ1-2; a weak D match, TRBD1 (6 bases). Trimming left V 4 bases short and J 7 bases short, with 17 bases between. The CDR3 contains 14 residues. Per germline, CDR1 SGDLS and CDR2 YYNGEE. CDR3 sequence (DNA): TGTGCCAGCAGCAAAGGGGAGGGGGTTGTTGGCTACACCTTC. This gives the protein CASSKGEGVVGYTF.

The chain has TRBV5-6 and TRBJ1-5, with 8 nucleotides matching TRBD1. V was clipped by 0 bases and J by 1 base; unmatched bases: 3. Germline V CDR1 and CDR2: SGHDT, YYEEEE. The CDR3 runs 16 residues. As DNA, the CDR3 is TGTGCCAGCAGCTTGGGCCAGGGGGCAAGCAATCAGCCCCAGCATTTT. The encoded protein is CASSLGQGASNQPQHF.